This T cell receptor (beta chain) was sequenced in a study of regulatory T cells in long-lasting Graves disease. The CDR3 has 11 residues if both end residues are counted. Germline V lookup: CDR1 SGHTA, CDR2 FQGNSA. Overall study results and limits: Persistent Graves' patients showed reduced TCR diversity versus newly diagnosed patients. Whereas new patients shared 950 to 1,000 public clonotypes, persistent patients shared more, at a few thousand.

There are a few counts of this clonotype. As yet, its antigen is unknown. In this CDR3 the conserved last residue, phenylalanine or tryptophan, is missing, so a read error is likely. No DNA is shown, since the ends of the CDR3 on it are uncertain; the CDR3 is the one TCRdb lists. Combining iRepertoire HTBI primers with Arm-PCR of CDR3 regions, the authors built TCR beta libraries. TCRdb itself ran the multiplex PCR reads through MiXCR, one entry per CDR3 protein. The repertoire has 360,000 or so distinct CDR3 sequences, about a sixth of them found once; the top ten carry roughly 30%. Time point specified: newly diagnosed GD, antithyroid drugs for less than 3 months. The authors made the TCR library using RNA they extracted from PBMCs. In addition, the sample was reused for a study of T cells in Graves' hyperthyroidism and ophthalmopathy.

This specimen was peripheral blood mononuclear cells (PBMCs), taken at new diagnosis, from a patient treated with antithyroid drugs. This TCR came from a man aged 40-49 years with Graves disease. This sequence joins TRBV7-2 and TRBJ2-7; the table's D call TRBD1 went unverified against the DNA. The CDR3 here is CASNVRWDTIS.